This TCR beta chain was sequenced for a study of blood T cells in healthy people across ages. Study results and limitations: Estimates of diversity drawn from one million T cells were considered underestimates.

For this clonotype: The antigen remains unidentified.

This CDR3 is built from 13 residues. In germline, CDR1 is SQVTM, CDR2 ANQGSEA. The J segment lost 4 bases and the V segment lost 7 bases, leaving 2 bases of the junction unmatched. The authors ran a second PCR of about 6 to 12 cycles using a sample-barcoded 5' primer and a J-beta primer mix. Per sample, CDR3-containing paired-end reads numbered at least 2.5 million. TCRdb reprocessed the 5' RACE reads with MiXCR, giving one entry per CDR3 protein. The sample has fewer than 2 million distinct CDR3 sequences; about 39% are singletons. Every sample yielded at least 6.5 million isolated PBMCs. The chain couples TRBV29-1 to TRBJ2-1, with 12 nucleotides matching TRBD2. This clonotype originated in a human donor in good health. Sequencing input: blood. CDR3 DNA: TGCAGCGGAGGGACTAGCGGGTACAATGAGCAGTTCTTC. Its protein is CSGGTSGYNEQFF.